The 12 T cell receptor beta chains below were found in one sample sequenced in a study of blood T cells in healthy people across ages. Through a sample-barcoded 5' primer and a J-beta primer mix, a second PCR was run for 7 to 11 cycles. MiXCR, run by TCRdb on the 5' RACE reads, gives a single entry per CDR3 protein. The sample has about 1.4 million distinct CDR3 sequences, almost 60% seen once. Sequenced input: blood. The receptors stem from a man between 18 and 35 years old in good health.

The chain has TRBV27 and TRBJ1-2; D unclear. The CDR3 sequence is 13 residues long. The V end lost 2 bases, the J end lost 2 bases, and 6 bases lay between the germline ends. Germline CDR1 MNHEY, CDR2 SMNVEV (reference sequence). This chain's CDR3 is CASSLGMNYGYTF. DNA of the CDR3: TGTGCCAGCAGTTTAGGCATGAACTATGGCTACACCTTC.

The V gene is TRBV29-1, the J gene TRBJ2-1; 8 bases are shared with TRBD1. The J segment lost 2 bases and the V segment lost 6 bases, leaving 6 bases of the junction unmatched. Germline-derived CDR1 and CDR2 are SQVTM and ANQGSEA. The CDR3 length is 14 residues. The DNA of the CDR3 is TGCAGCGTGGCTGGACAGGGAACCTACAATGAGCAGTTCTTC. Amino acids: CSVAGQGTYNEQFF.

The chain links TRBV6-5 to TRBJ2-5, with unresolved D. The J call may be wrong; the DNA end is better matched by TRBJ2-7. Germline V gene data show CDR1 as MNHEY and CDR2 as SVGAGI. This CDR3 has 15 amino acids. The CDR3 reads CASSPFRSGNYEQYF. The CDR3 DNA follows: TGTGCCAGCAGTCCTTTCCGGTCAGGTAATTACGAGCAGTACTTC.

The CDR3 coding sequence is TGCAGTGTAGTTGTCCCCTCCTACAATGAGCAGTTCTTC. The encoded protein is CSVVVPSYNEQFF. The chain combines TRBV20-1 with TRBJ2-1; D is undetermined. V lost 7 bases, J lost 0 bases, and 10 bases lay in between. This CDR3 has 13 amino acids. CDR1 and CDR2 from the germline V gene are DFQATT and SNEGSKA (reference sequence).

The chain employs TRBV29-1 and TRBJ2-7; D gene unclear. Germline V gives CDR1 SQVTM, CDR2 ANQGSEA. V lost 5 bases and J 0 bases, leaving 11 bases between the germline ends. CDR3 length: 13 amino acids. This CDR3 is CSVSPSSSYEQYF. The CDR3 bases are TGCAGCGTTTCCCCCTCTAGCTCCTACGAGCAGTACTTC.

The genes are TRBV6-2 or TRBV6-3 and TRBJ1-1; D uncertain. The CDR3 consists of 15 residues. Germline V gene sequence: CDR1 MNHEY, CDR2 SVGEGT. Trimming pared 7 bases from V and 11 bases from J, leaving 26 bases between. This CDR3 is CASKEDGLPSVGAFF. The CDR3 DNA reads TGTGCCAGCAAGGAGGATGGACTCCCATCGGTGGGGGCTTTCTTT.

This sequence joins TRBV15 and TRBJ2-5, with 13 positions matching TRBD2. The CDR3 extends over 19 amino acids. Per the germline V gene, CDR1 is LNHNV and CDR2 is YYDKDF (reference sequence). Losses at the gene ends were 5 bases for V and 2 bases for J; bases not matched to a gene: 14. The CDR3 loop reads CATSRSRGTSGMAQETQYF. In DNA form, the CDR3 reads TGTGCCACCAGCCGATCTCGGGGGACTAGCGGGATGGCACAAGAGACCCAGTACTTC. The entire variable domain, with the rest obtained from reference TRBV15 and TRBJ2-5, is as follows: DAMVIQNPRYQVTQFGKPVTLSCSQTLNHNVMYWYQQKSSQAPKLLFHYYDKDFNNEADTPDNFQSRRPNTSFCFLDIRSPGLGDTAMYLCATSRSRGTSGMAQETQYFGPGTRLLVL.

The chain carries TRBV12-3 or TRBV12-4 and TRBJ2-5, with D possibly TRBD1 on 5 matching bases. The DNA end lines up better with TRBJ2-7; the J call may be wrong. This CDR3 region has 14 residues. DNA of the CDR3: TGTGCCAGCAGTTTAGACAGGTTTGAGTACGAGCAGTACTTC. Protein sequence: CASSLDRFEYEQYF.

V is TRBV20-1 and J is TRBJ2-7, with D hard to call. V was trimmed by 5 bases and J by 1 base, leaving 6 bases between them. The germline V gene encodes CDR1 DFQATT and CDR2 SNEGSKA (reference sequence). CDR3 size: 11 residues. In DNA, the CDR3 is TGCAGTGCTGACCTATCCTACGAGCAGTACTTC. This codes for CSADLSYEQYF.

V is TRBV4-3 and J is TRBJ1-4; weak D call: TRBD1 (6 bases). Germline V gene data show CDR1 as LGHNA and CDR2 as YSLEER. V lost 0 bases, J lost 6 bases, and 14 bases lay in between. This CDR3 region has 16 residues. The CDR3 region has the DNA TGCGCCAGCAGCCAAGATGGGGGGACAAAGGATGAAAAACTGTTTTTT. Amino acid sequence: CASSQDGGTKDEKLFF.

The genes are TRBV12-3 or TRBV12-4 and TRBJ2-5, with 12 bases matching TRBD2. V lost 5 bases and J lost 5; bases outside the gene matches: 6. The length of the CDR3 is 15 residues. The CDR3 sequence is CASSRLAGEVETQYF. CDR3 DNA: TGTGCCAGCAGTCGACTAGCGGGGGAGGTGGAGACCCAGTACTTC.

The chain has TRBV5-1 and TRBJ2-3; 8 bases line up with TRBD2. The germline gives CDR1 SGHRS, CDR2 YFSETQ. This CDR3 region has 16 residues. V was pared by 4 bases and J by 2 bases, with 9 bases of the junction left unmatched. The CDR3 sequence: CASSRQAGAFTDTQYF. The CDR3 nucleotides are TGCGCCAGCAGCCGTCAAGCGGGGGCCTTCACAGATACGCAGTATTTT.